The following is a T cell receptor (beta chain) sequence with its context. This entry comes from a study of shared clonotypes between healthy human individuals. The CDR3 has 15 amino acids. Repertoires were generated with immunoSEQ multiplex PCR, while TCRdb's copy carries only in-frame clones and drops some. The profile shows approximately 500,000 clones, around 73% of them singletons. Sequencing was carried out using PBMCs. J is TRBJ2-5 and V is TRBV21-1; no check of the table's D call, TRBD1, against the DNA was made. TRBV21-1 is a pseudogene. The source is a middle-aged woman in good health. Some clones in this sample may be carry-over from other donors' samples. The CDR3 protein is CASSKVGTAKETQYF. The CDR3 region has the DNA TGTGCCAGCAGCAAAGTCGGGACAGCCAAAGAGACCCAGTACTTC.